This T cell receptor (beta chain) was recorded in a study of cytomegalovirus exposure and HLA in healthy donors. The assay was immunoSEQ multiplex PCR, and TCRdb's table has in-frame clones only and misses some. The sample gives some 170,000 clones, about nine tenths of which show up once; about 9.3% is in the top ten. Germline assignment: CDR1 MDHEN and CDR2 SYDVKM. V dropped 3 bases and J dropped 4; count of bases not matched to a gene: 10. There are 18 residues in the CDR3. Among the 120 or so subjects of the validation cohort, separate from the roughly 670-subject first cohort, were the donors. The chain combines TRBV28 with TRBJ2-5; 14 nucleotides align to TRBD2. Input material: PBMCs. The TCR comes from a woman under 30 in good health and CMV-seropositive. CDR3 bases: TGTGCCAGCAGTTTCCCCGGGACTAGCGGGAGTCTTGGAGAGACCCAGTACTTC. This encodes CASSFPGTSGSLGETQYF.